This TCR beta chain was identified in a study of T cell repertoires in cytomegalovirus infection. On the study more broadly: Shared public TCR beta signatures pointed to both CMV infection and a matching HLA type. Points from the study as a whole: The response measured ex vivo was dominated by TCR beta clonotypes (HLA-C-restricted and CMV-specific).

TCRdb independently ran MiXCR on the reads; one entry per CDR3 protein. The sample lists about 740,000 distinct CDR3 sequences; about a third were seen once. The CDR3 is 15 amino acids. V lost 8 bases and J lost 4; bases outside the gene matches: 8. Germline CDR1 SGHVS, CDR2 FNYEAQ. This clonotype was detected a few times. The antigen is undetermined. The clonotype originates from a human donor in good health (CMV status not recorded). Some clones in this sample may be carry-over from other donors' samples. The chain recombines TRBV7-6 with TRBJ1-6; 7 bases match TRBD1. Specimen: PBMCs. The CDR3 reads CASGHRDSYNSPLHF. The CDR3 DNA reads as TGTGCCAGCGGCCACCGGGACAGTTATAATTCACCCCTCCACTTT.